One sample yielded the 6 T cell receptor beta chains listed below, sequenced in a study of a mutant IDH1 vaccine in newly diagnosed glioma. These receptors have no known antigen. Documented time point: week 35, safety follow-up. It was 300 ug of mutant IDH1 20-mer peptide that made up each vaccine dose, given with topical imiquimod. Repertoires were generated with immunoSEQ multiplex PCR, while TCRdb's copy carries only in-frame clones and drops some. The sample shows some 61,000 clones, approximately 81% of them seen only once. Sequencing used PBMCs, obtained from a glioma patient whose treatment included an IDH1 peptide vaccine. Every receptor here comes from a man between 18 and 35 years old with glioma.

The chain is built from TRBV7-8 and TRBJ1-1; D gene uncertain. Trimming pared 3 bases from V and 1 base from J, leaving 9 bases between. The CDR3 contains 14 residues. The germline gives CDR1 SGHVS, CDR2 FQNEAQ. The CDR3 DNA is TGTGCCAGCAGCTTTAGGCAGGCGAACACTGAAGCTTTCTTT. Its protein is CASSFRQANTEAFF.

The chain employs TRBV27 and TRBJ2-2; 7 nucleotides agree with TRBD1. After removal of 5 bases from V and 7 bases from J, the junction contained 16 bases not matched to a gene. Germline CDR1 is MNHEY and CDR2 is SMNVEV (reference sequence). This CDR3 contains 17 residues. The CDR3 bases are TGTGCCAGCAGTCTACTACATCCTCGGACAGGAGTCGGGGAGCTGTTTTTT. This gives the protein CASSLLHPRTGVGELFF.

The chain recombines TRBV7-6 with TRBJ1-2; D possibly corresponds to TRBD1 (5 bases). CDR1 SGHVS and CDR2 FNYEAQ come from the germline V gene. The CDR3 totals 14 residues. The V and J ends lost 1 base and 2 bases respectively, with 8 bases between them. The CDR3 DNA reads TGTGCCAGCAGCTTAGAGCAGGGAAACTATGGCTACACCTTC. This translates into CASSLEQGNYGYTF.

This clone was seen more than once but under ten times. The chain recombines TRBV27 with TRBJ1-1; no clear D. Trimming cost V 2 bases and J 5 bases, with 9 bases left between them. CDR3 size: 13 residues. The germline V gene has CDR1 MNHEY and CDR2 SMNVEV (reference sequence). CDR3 bases: TGTGCCAGCAGTTTAGCCGATGGGACTGAAGCTTTCTTT. Translation gives CASSLADGTEAFF.

The chain uses TRBV7-9 and TRBJ1-4; the D is unclear. Trimming shortened V by 2 bases and J by 5 bases, and 9 bases separated the two germline ends. This CDR3 has 14 amino acids. Germline CDR1 is SEHNR and CDR2 is FQNEAQ (reference sequence). Here the CDR3 reads CASSLPAPNEKLFF. CDR3 DNA sequence: TGTGCCAGCAGCTTACCTGCTCCCAATGAAAAACTGTTTTTT.

The chain has TRBV9 and TRBJ2-7; 9 bases align to TRBD2. The CDR3 totals 15 residues. Germline assignment: CDR1 SGDLS and CDR2 YYNGEE. The V segment lost 0 bases and the J segment 2 bases; nucleotides outside the gene matches: 3. Here the CDR3 reads CASSVGSGGPYEQYF. DNA of the CDR3: TGTGCCAGCAGCGTAGGTAGCGGGGGACCCTACGAGCAGTACTTC.